Listed below are T cell receptor beta chains from one sample, sequenced in a study of blood T cells in healthy people across ages. TCRdb passed the 5' RACE reads through MiXCR, listing each CDR3 protein once. This sample yields approximately 700,000 distinct CDR3 sequences, of which approximately 31% are seen a single time; 15% to 19% belongs to the top ten. Sample: blood. The receptors originated from a woman older than 75 in good health. Each CDR3 is given with its conserved first and last residue. A D gene is named only where the DNA matches it firmly. Clone sizes are given selectively: once, few, many, or a class where the clone is expanded.

NA,many,TRBJ2-3,TRBV6-6,CASSYSTETDTQYF,TGTGCCAGCAGTTATTCTACAGAAACAGATACGCAGTATTTT
NA,many,TRBJ2-3,TRBV4-3,CASSHSTGGLSTDTQYF,TGCGCCAGCAGCCACTCAACCGGGGGCCTGAGCACAGATACGCAGTATTTT
TRBD2,once,TRBJ2-1,TRBV2,CASSERTSGLYNEQFF,TGTGCCAGCAGTGAAAGGACTAGCGGGTTATACAATGAGCAGTTCTTC
NA,many,TRBJ2-7,TRBV5-1,CASSLAGHYEQYF,TGCGCCAGCAGCTTGGCAGGCCACTACGAGCAGTACTTC
NA,many,TRBJ2-3,TRBV11-1,CASSLRSLGFNADTQYF,TGTGCCAGCAGCTTACGGTCCCTCGGGTTTAACGCAGATACGCAGTATTTT
NA,many,TRBJ2-4,TRBV7-2,CASSFTPQGVQYF,TGTGCCAGCAGCTTTACACCACAGGGAGTTCAGTACTTC
NA,NA,TRBJ1-2,TRBV3-1,CASSQDWDYPNYGYTF,TGTGCCAGCAGCCAAGATTGGGACTACCCTAACTATGGCTACACCTTC
NA,NA,TRBJ2-4,TRBV19,CASSTTPKGIQYF,TGTGCCAGTAGTACGACCCCAAAGGGCATTCAGTACTTC
TRBD1,once,TRBJ1-6,TRBV7-9,CASSPARDRGHSPLYF,TGTGCCAGCAGCCCCGCGAGGGACAGGGGTCATTCACCCCTCTACTTT
TRBD1,many,TRBJ2-7,TRBV7-2,CASSLVATGGLYEQYF,TGTGCCAGCAGCTTAGTGGCGACAGGGGGCTTATACGAGCAGTACTTC
NA,many,TRBJ2-5,TRBV20-1,CSAAQEETQYF,TGCAGTGCCGCACAAGAAGAGACCCAGTACTTC
NA,once,TRBJ2-4,TRBV7-2,CASSLDSTGQNIQYF,TGTGCCAGCAGCTTGGACAGTACAGGGCAAAACATTCAGTACTTC
NA,NA,TRBJ2-1,TRBV6-5,CASRTDYLTQETQFF,TGTGCCAGCAGGACGGACTATCTGACTCAAGAGACCCAGTTCTTC
TRBD1,many,TRBJ1-5,TRBV24-1,CATSDPGTGGEPQHF,TGTGCCACCAGTGATCCCGGGACAGGGGGCGAGCCCCAGCATTTT
NA,many,TRBJ2-1,TRBV5-8,CASSVGLVWDEQFF,TGTGCCAGCAGCGTAGGACTGGTCTGGGATGAGCAGTTCTTC
NA,NA,TRBJ2-3,TRBV29-1,CSVEGNIGDTQYF,TGCAGCGTTGAAGGGAACATTGGAGATACGCAGTATTTT
NA,NA,TRBJ2-3,TRBV7-2,CASSLSEGGPRYTDTQYF,TGTGCCAGCAGCTTATCTGAGGGGGGCCCGCGCTACACAGATACGCAGTATTTT
NA,many,TRBJ1-2,TRBV20-1,CSAREDYGYTF,TGCAGTGCTAGAGAAGACTATGGCTACACCTTC
TRBD1,NA,TRBJ1-5,TRBV20-1,CSAIRGTGALSNQPQHF,TGCAGTGCTATTAGGGGGACAGGGGCCCTAAGCAATCAGCCCCAGCATTTT
TRBD1,many,TRBJ2-3,TRBV20-1,CSAEATGGEGTDTQYF,TGCAGTGCTGAGGCTACAGGGGGCGAGGGCACAGATACGCAGTATTTT